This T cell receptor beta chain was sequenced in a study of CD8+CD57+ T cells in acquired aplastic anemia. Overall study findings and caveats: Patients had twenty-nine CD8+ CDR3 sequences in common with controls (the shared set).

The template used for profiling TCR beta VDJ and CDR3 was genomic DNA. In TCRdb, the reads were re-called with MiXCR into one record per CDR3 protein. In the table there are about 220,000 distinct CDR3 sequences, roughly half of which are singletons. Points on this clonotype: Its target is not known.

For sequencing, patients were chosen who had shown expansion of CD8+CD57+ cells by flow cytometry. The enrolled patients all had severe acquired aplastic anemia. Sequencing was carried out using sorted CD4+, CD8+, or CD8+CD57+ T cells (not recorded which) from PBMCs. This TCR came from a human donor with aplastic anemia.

In nucleotides, the CDR3 is TGCAGTGCTAGCGGGAGGGCAATATCCTATGGCTACACCTTC. This sequence encodes CSASGRAISYGYTF. The rearrangement joins TRBV20-1 to TRBJ1-2; D is ambiguous. V lost 3 bases and J lost 4, with 15 bases in between. Germline V gives CDR1 DFQATT, CDR2 SNEGSKA (reference sequence). CDR3 length: 14 residues.